A single sample is the source of the 32 T cell receptor beta chains below, sequenced in a study of shared clonotypes between healthy human individuals. Assay used: immunoSEQ multiplex PCR; TCRdb lists only in-frame clones, some missing. The repertoire holds around 580,000 clones, 98% seen once, with 0.3% in the top ten. Cells designated naive CD8 were CD45RO-negative and were positively selected for CCR7, with terminally differentiated effector memory CD45RA+ cells excluded. Specimen: naive CD8+ T cells sorted from blood. These receptors were obtained from a man aged 25-45 years in good health.

This chain uses TRBV7-9 with TRBJ2-7; D not resolved. The length of the CDR3 is 14 residues. Per germline, CDR1 SEHNR and CDR2 FQNEAQ (reference sequence). Trimming took 1 base from V and 1 from J, leaving 8 bases between them. CDR3 amino acids: CASSLVTESYEQYF. For the CDR3, the DNA is TGTGCCAGCAGCTTAGTGACGGAGTCCTACGAGCAGTACTTC.

In nucleotides, the CDR3 is TGTGCCTATTGGGGGACAGATACGCAGTATTTT. This encodes CAYWGTDTQYF. J is TRBJ2-3 and V is TRBV30; D may be TRBD1 or TRBD2 (5 bases each). CDR3 length: 11 residues. Germline lookup yields CDR1 GTSNPN and CDR2 SVGIG (reference sequence). The V and J ends lost 7 bases and 3 bases respectively, with 8 bases between them.

V is TRBV4-2 and J is TRBJ1-1; no firm D call. Germline assignment: CDR1 LGHNA and CDR2 YNFKEQ. The CDR3 is 14 amino acids. Trimming removed 0 bases from V and 6 bases from J, with 11 bases in between. The CDR3 region is CASSQESGFPEAFF. CDR3 nucleotide sequence: TGTGCCAGCAGCCAAGAATCCGGGTTTCCTGAAGCTTTCTTT.

The gene calls are TRBV7-6 and TRBJ1-4; D is undetermined. Trimming pared 3 bases from V and 0 bases from J, leaving 14 bases between. The germline gives CDR1 SGHVS, CDR2 FNYEAQ. The CDR3 has 17 residues. In DNA, the CDR3 is TGTGCCAGCAGCTTGTACTCAATGCCCACAACTAATGAAAAACTGTTTTTT. Protein sequence: CASSLYSMPTTNEKLFF. Variable domain in full (rest from reference TRBV7-6 and TRBJ1-4): GAGVSQSPRYKVTKRGQDVALRCDPISGHVSLYWYRQALGQGPEFLTYFNYEAQQDKSGLPNDRFSAERPEGSISTLTIQRTEQRDSAMYRCASSLYSMPTTNEKLFFGSGTQLSVL.

The chain has TRBV4-3 and TRBJ2-7; 10 positions match TRBD1. With V trimmed by 0 bases and J by 6 bases, 8 bases remained unmatched. Germline CDR1 is LGHNA and CDR2 is YSLEER. The CDR3 length is 16 residues. CDR3 in DNA: TGCGCCAGCAGCCAAGACTCCGGGACAGGGGAAGGCGAGCAGTACTTC. Amino acid sequence: CASSQDSGTGEGEQYF.

The CDR3 region has the DNA TGTGCCAGCAGCCCTATTGGGGGGACTAGTGGCTACAATGAGCAGTTCTTC. Its translation: CASSPIGGTSGYNEQFF. V gene TRBV7-9 combines with J gene TRBJ2-1; 8 bases line up with TRBD2. V was clipped by 5 bases and J by 3 bases; unmatched bases: 12. The CDR3 sequence is 17 residues long. The V gene's germline CDR1 is SEHNR and CDR2 FQNEAQ (reference sequence).

This clone was observed once. This same CDR3 is encoded by further DNA sequences in the sample. The CDR3 spells CASSLGQGAREQYF. Here the CDR3 DNA reads TGTGCCAGCAGTTTGGGACAGGGGGCGCGGGAGCAGTACTTC. The chain has TRBV27 and TRBJ2-7; 12 bases are shared with TRBD1. The CDR3 is 14 amino acids. Losses at the gene ends were 3 bases for V and 7 bases for J; bases not matched to a gene: 4. Germline lookup yields CDR1 MNHEY and CDR2 SMNVEV (reference sequence).

The J gene is TRBJ2-7, the V gene TRBV27, with 7 bases that match TRBD2. Germline V CDR1 and CDR2: MNHEY, SMNVEV (reference sequence). The CDR3 extends over 14 amino acids. V trimming: 2 bases; J trimming: 2 bases; junction bases outside the gene matches: 3. The CDR3 nucleotides are TGTGCCAGCAGTTTACAGCGGGGAACCTACGAGCAGTACTTC. This codes for CASSLQRGTYEQYF.

The chain joins TRBV23-1 to TRBJ2-1, with 7 bases matching TRBD2. TRBV23-1 is assigned to the ORF class and has an uncertain function. V lost 3 bases and J lost 4; bases outside the gene matches: 15. This CDR3 has 18 residues. The CDR3 DNA follows: TGCGCCAGCAGTCATCCTCCTCCTACTAGCGACCAATACAATGAGCAGTTCTTC. It translates to CASSHPPPTSDQYNEQFF.

In DNA form, the CDR3 reads TGCGCCAGCAGTCAATGGGGGTTGGACAGAGCATCGTACGAGCAGTACTTC. Encoded protein: CASSQWGLDRASYEQYF. J is TRBJ2-7 and V is TRBV23-1; possibly TRBD1 for D (6 bases). TRBV23-1 is marked as an open reading frame, function uncertain. The CDR3 spans 17 residues. The V and J ends lost 1 base and 4 bases respectively, with 20 bases between them.

The chain employs TRBV18 and TRBJ2-3, with 7 bases identical to TRBD2. The CDR3 spans 17 residues. V lost 0 bases to trimming and J lost 6 bases; unmatched junction nucleotides: 12. The germline V gene has CDR1 KGHSH and CDR2 LQKENI. The CDR3 loop reads CASSPPSASGEPDTQYF. CDR3 coding DNA: TGTGCCAGCTCACCACCGTCCGCTAGCGGAGAACCGGATACGCAGTATTTT.

This chain joins TRBV6-1 and TRBJ2-2; no clear D gene. The CDR3 has 13 amino acids. V shed 2 bases and J shed 5 bases, with 6 bases lying between them. CDR1 is MNHNS and CDR2 is SASEGT in the germline V gene. CDR3 region: CASSETQTGELFF. CDR3 DNA: TGTGCCAGCAGTGAAACTCAAACCGGGGAGCTGTTTTTT.

About this clone: Other DNA sequences in this sample translate to the same CDR3. The chain joins TRBV15 to TRBJ1-2; D is perhaps TRBD1 (5 bases). Germline V lookup: CDR1 LNHNV, CDR2 YYDKDF (reference sequence). Trimming took 0 bases from V and 8 from J, leaving 10 bases between them. The CDR3 loop spans 13 amino acids. The CDR3 sequence: CATSRDRRDGYTF. In nucleotides, the CDR3 is TGTGCCACCAGCAGAGACAGGAGGGACGGCTACACCTTC.

The genes are TRBV7-9 and TRBJ2-7; D might be TRBD1 or TRBD2, each matching 6 bases. With 1 base removed from V and 2 bases from J, the gap between germline ends came to 21 bases. Germline CDR1 reads SEHNR; CDR2 reads FQNEAQ (reference sequence). This CDR3 is 18 amino acids long. The CDR3 region has the DNA TGTGCCAGCAGCTTAGTTCCTCCGGGGGCGCTAAGGGCCTACGAGCAGTACTTC. Its protein product is CASSLVPPGALRAYEQYF.

This rearrangement joins TRBV4-1 to TRBJ2-7; a possible D gene is TRBD2 (6 bases). Germline CDR1 reads MGHRA; CDR2 reads YSYEKL. The CDR3 extends over 16 amino acids. Between the trimmed V and J ends, which lost 1 base and 4 bases, there was a span of 17 bases. The CDR3, as DNA: TGCGCCAGCAGCCAAGTGACCGGGAGAGGGGCTTACGAGCAGTACTTC. This translates into CASSQVTGRGAYEQYF.

This rearrangement joins TRBV5-6 to TRBJ2-7; 11 bases map to TRBD1. Germline V gene lookup returns CDR1 SGHDT and CDR2 YYEEEE. V trimming: 4 bases; J trimming: 5 bases; junction bases outside the gene matches: 17. The CDR3 spans 18 residues. This CDR3 reads CASSPLTSGTGGGDEQYF. The CDR3 nucleotides read TGTGCCAGCAGCCCGCTGACCTCCGGGACAGGGGGTGGGGACGAGCAGTACTTC.

This clone was recorded only once. The rearrangement links TRBV28 to TRBJ2-2, with no clear D. Germline V gene sequence: CDR1 MDHEN, CDR2 SYDVKM. V was pared by 8 bases and J by 2 bases, with 3 bases between. CDR3 length: 11 residues. CDR3 sequence (DNA): TGTGCCAGCCTAAACACCGGGGAGCTGTTTTTT. Translation: CASLNTGELFF.

The chain employs TRBV6-5 and TRBJ1-2; D ambiguous. Looked up from germline, CDR1 is MNHEY and CDR2 is SVGAGI. Trimming took off 5 bases at V and 8 bases at J, with 18 bases between the two ends. The CDR3 has 14 amino acids. CDR3 residues: CASSEEAYVWGYTF. The DNA for the CDR3 is TGTGCCAGCAGTGAAGAAGCCTACGTGTGGGGCTACACCTTC.

The chain recombines TRBV7-9 with TRBJ2-1; perhaps TRBD1 as D (5 bases). Germline V gene data show CDR1 as SEHNR and CDR2 as FQNEAQ (reference sequence). The CDR3 has 16 amino acids. The V gene lost 5 bases and the J gene lost 3 bases, with 17 bases spanning the gap. CDR3 nucleotides: TGTGCCAGCAGCCCGACAGTGACCATGGGCTACAATGAGCAGTTCTTC. Translated, it gives CASSPTVTMGYNEQFF. Variable domain in full (rest from reference TRBV7-9 and TRBJ2-1): DTGVSQNPRHKITKRGQNVTFRCDPISEHNRLYWYRQTLGQGPEFLTYFQNEAQLEKSRLLSDRFSAERPKGSFSTLEIQRTEQGDSAMYLCASSPTVTMGYNEQFFGPGTRLTVL.

The chain recombines TRBV20-1 with TRBJ2-5, with 7 bases matching TRBD1. CDR1 and CDR2 (germline): DFQATT, SNEGSKA (reference sequence). This CDR3 has 11 amino acids. V was pared by 4 bases and J by 10 bases, with 6 bases of the junction left unmatched. CDR3: CSANDRDLQYF. CDR3 DNA: TGCAGTGCTAACGACAGGGACCTCCAGTACTTC.

V gene TRBV11-2 combines with J gene TRBJ2-7, with 10 bases fitting TRBD1. CDR3 length: 20 amino acids. The V gene end was trimmed by 0 bases and the J gene end by 3 bases; junction bases not matched to a gene: 17. From germline, CDR1 is SGHAT and CDR2 FQNNGV. The chain's CDR3 is CASSLDSGTGDTALVYEQYF. Here the CDR3 DNA reads TGTGCCAGCAGCTTAGATTCTGGGACAGGGGACACCGCCCTAGTCTACGAGCAGTACTTC.

The CDR3 here is CASSVVGEPSTDTQYF. As DNA, the CDR3 is TGTGCCAGCAGCGTAGTCGGGGAACCTAGCACAGATACGCAGTATTTT. The V and J genes are TRBV9 and TRBJ2-3; D perhaps matches TRBD2 (5 bases). The V gene lost 0 bases and the J gene lost 0 bases, with 11 bases spanning the gap. The germline CDR1 and CDR2 sequences are SGDLS and YYNGEE. This CDR3 contains 16 residues.

The chain has TRBV4-3 and TRBJ2-2; D possibly corresponds to TRBD1 (6 bases). Germline V lookup: CDR1 LGHNA, CDR2 YSLEER. V was cut by 0 bases and J by 4 bases, with 15 bases left in between. The CDR3 length is 17 residues. DNA for the CDR3: TGCGCCAGCAGCCAAGATCTATCGGACAGAATCACCGGGGAGCTGTTTTTT. This encodes CASSQDLSDRITGELFF.

The J gene is TRBJ2-7, the V gene TRBV5-1; TRBD2 is a possible D gene (6 bases). CDR1 and CDR2 from the germline V gene are SGHRS and YFSETQ. Trimming shortened V by 4 bases and J by 4 bases, and 9 bases separated the two germline ends. The length of the CDR3 is 12 residues. CDR3 bases: TGCGCCAGCAGCCCGGCGGGATACGAGCAGTACTTC. Its protein is CASSPAGYEQYF.

The V gene is TRBV7-3, the J gene TRBJ2-1, with 16 bases identical to TRBD2. V shed 5 bases and J 6 bases; nucleotides not matched to a gene: 7. Looked up from germline, CDR1 is SGHTA and CDR2 is FQGTGA. The CDR3 contains 17 residues. DNA of the CDR3: TGTGCCAGCAGCCTGGGACTAGCGGGAGGGCCAGTCAATGAGCAGTTCTTC. This sequence encodes CASSLGLAGGPVNEQFF.

In regard to this clone: Other DNA variants within this sample encode the same CDR3. The chain is built from TRBV7-6 and TRBJ2-7; the match to TRBD2 covers 10 bases. The germline gives CDR1 SGHVS, CDR2 FNYEAQ. V lost 1 base to trimming and J lost 4 bases; unmatched junction nucleotides: 4. The CDR3 contains 15 residues. The CDR3 protein is CASSLEASGSYEQYF. The CDR3, as DNA: TGTGCCAGCAGCTTAGAGGCTAGCGGGAGTTACGAGCAGTACTTC.

CDR3 region: CASSSQSGTSTDTQYF. The CDR3, as DNA: TGTGCCAGCAGCTCACAAAGCGGGACTAGCACAGATACGCAGTATTTT. This rearrangement joins TRBV7-9 to TRBJ2-3; 7 bases fit TRBD2. V was pared by 4 bases and J by 0 bases, with 7 bases of the junction left unmatched. The CDR3 covers 16 residues. Germline V CDR1 and CDR2: SEHNR, FQNEAQ (reference sequence).

To note about this clone: One junction end does not reproduce the germline sequence, and a read error may be involved. V gene TRBV25-1 combines with J gene TRBJ2-1; D tentatively fits TRBD1 or TRBD2 (5 bases each). Germline CDR1 is MGHDK and CDR2 is SYGVNS. CDR3 length: 11 residues. CDR3 coding DNA: TGTGCCAGCAGTGAATATTTAGGGACGGTCTTC. Translated: CASSEYLGTVF. Full variable domain (outside the CDR3, taken from reference TRBV25-1 and TRBJ2-1): EADIYQTPRYLVIGTGKKITLECSQTMGHDKMYWYQQDPGMELHLIHYSYGVNSTEKGDLSSESTVSRIRTEHFPLTLESARPSHTSQYLCASSEYLGTVFGPGTRLTVL.

V and J are TRBV2 and TRBJ1-1; D not certain. The CDR3 sequence is 15 residues long. Trimming left V 0 bases short and J 2 bases short, with 10 bases between. Per germline, CDR1 SNHLY and CDR2 FYNNEI. The CDR3 coding sequence is TGTGCCAGCAGTGAAGCAGAAGGGTTTAACACTGAAGCTTTCTTT. The encoded protein is CASSEAEGFNTEAFF.

The sample holds one count of this clone. The V gene is TRBV6-5, the J gene TRBJ2-5; 9 bases align to TRBD1. The length of the CDR3 is 13 residues. Losses at the gene ends were 6 bases for V and 14 bases for J; bases not matched to a gene: 13. Germline CDR1 is MNHEY and CDR2 is SVGAGI. The CDR3 is CASSPSLGTGIYF. The CDR3 DNA sequence: TGTGCCAGCAGCCCAAGTTTAGGGACAGGGATTTACTTC.

The chain has TRBV29-1 and TRBJ2-1; D not resolved. Germline V gene lookup returns CDR1 SQVTM and CDR2 ANQGSEA. This CDR3 is 15 amino acids long. Trimming left V 0 bases short and J 2 bases short, with 11 bases between. DNA of the CDR3: TGCAGCGTTGAAGACAGCACCCATACCTACAATGAGCAGTTCTTC. It translates to CSVEDSTHTYNEQFF.

The chain combines TRBV27 with TRBJ2-1; TRBD1 is a possible D gene (5 bases). Germline V gene data show CDR1 as MNHEY and CDR2 as SMNVEV (reference sequence). V was clipped by 7 bases and J by 0 bases, with 13 bases between them. The CDR3 covers 15 residues. CDR3 in DNA: TGTGCCAGCAACCTTGGGGCGAGCTCCTACAATGAGCAGTTCTTC. This codes for CASNLGASSYNEQFF.